This TCR beta chain derives from a study of cytomegalovirus exposure and HLA in healthy donors. Across the study: Around 83% of roughly 400 genotyped donors fell in the Caucasian-associated ancestry cluster. Broader study findings: A prior analysis recorded that most TCR beta V segments were productive about 90% or about 30% of the time.

The V gene's germline CDR1 is SEHNR and CDR2 FQNEAQ (reference sequence). The junction had 8 bases not matched to a gene; V was cut back by 5 bases and J by 6 bases. This CDR3 is 14 amino acids long. Comment on this clone: The antigen remains unidentified.

PCR involved 60 Vbeta and 13 Jbeta primers. TCRdb's table, derived via immunoSEQ multiplex PCR, lists solely in-frame clones and lacks some. The sample includes 45,000 to 65,000 clones. This receptor was taken from a man aged 18 to 30 in good health and CMV-seropositive. The sample consisted of PBMCs. This chain uses TRBV7-9 with TRBJ2-5; TRBD1 matches 8 bases. The CDR3 is CASSDRGPQKTQYF. The CDR3 bases are TGTGCCAGCAGCGACAGGGGACCTCAGAAGACCCAGTACTTC.